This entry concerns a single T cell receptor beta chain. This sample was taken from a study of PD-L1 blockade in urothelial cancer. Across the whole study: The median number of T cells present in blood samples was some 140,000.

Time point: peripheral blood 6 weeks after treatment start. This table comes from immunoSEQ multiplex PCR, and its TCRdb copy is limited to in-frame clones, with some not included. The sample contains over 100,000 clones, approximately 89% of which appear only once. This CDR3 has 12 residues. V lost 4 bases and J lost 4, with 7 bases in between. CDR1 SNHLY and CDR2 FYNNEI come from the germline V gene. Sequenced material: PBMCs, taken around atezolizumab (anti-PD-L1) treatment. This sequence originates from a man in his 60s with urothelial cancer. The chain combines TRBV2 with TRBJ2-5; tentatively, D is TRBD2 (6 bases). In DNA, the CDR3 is TGTGCCAGCAGTGCTAGCGTAGAGACCCAGTACTTC. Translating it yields CASSASVETQYF.